This TCR beta chain is drawn from a study of Ad26.COV2.S vaccination and SARS-CoV-2 variants. The wider study: Donor allocation was to the COV1001 Ad26.COV2.S trial arm. Broader study findings: Vaccinees reportedly had broad spike-specific CD8+ and CD4+ T cell responses. Recipients of either vaccine or placebo displayed similar breadth of non-spike TCRs.

The CDR3 is 14 amino acids. Trimming removed 3 bases at V and 3 bases at J, with 12 bases between. CDR1 is SGHRS and CDR2 is YFSETQ in the germline V gene. Comment on this clone: Its antigen remains unknown.

Libraries were prepared by immunoSEQ multiplex PCR; TCRdb keeps only in-frame clonotypes and omits some of them. The repertoire holds about 390,000 clones, with roughly nine tenths as singletons. Treatment given: roughly 20 received Ad26.COV2.S at low or high dose, single or two shots; a few received placebo; per-sample allocation not given. The study sampled participants on day 63 after the first vaccine or placebo injection. Boston hosted the donor, who was an adult aged 18-55 years. The sequencing here drew on peripheral blood, taken in a trial of Ad26.COV2.S vaccine versus placebo. The receptor's source is a person aged 18-60 years who received the Ad26.COV2.S COVID-19 vaccine or a placebo. V gene TRBV5-1 combines with J gene TRBJ1-1; D gene ambiguous. Here the CDR3 DNA reads TGCGCCAGCAGCTATGGAGTTTTTGACACTGAAGCTTTCTTT. This translates into CASSYGVFDTEAFF.